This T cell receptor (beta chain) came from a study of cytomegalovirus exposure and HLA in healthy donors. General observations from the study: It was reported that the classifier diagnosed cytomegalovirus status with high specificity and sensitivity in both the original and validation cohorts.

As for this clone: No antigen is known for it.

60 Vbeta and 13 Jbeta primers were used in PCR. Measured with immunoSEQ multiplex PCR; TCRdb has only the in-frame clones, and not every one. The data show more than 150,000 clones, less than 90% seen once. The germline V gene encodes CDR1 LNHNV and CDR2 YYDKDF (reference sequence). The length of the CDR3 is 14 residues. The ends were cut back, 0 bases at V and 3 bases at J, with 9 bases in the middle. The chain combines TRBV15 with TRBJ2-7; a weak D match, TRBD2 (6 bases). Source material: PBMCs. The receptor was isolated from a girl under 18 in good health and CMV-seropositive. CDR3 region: CATSREGGIYEQYF. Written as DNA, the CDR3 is TGTGCCACCAGCAGAGAGGGGGGAATCTACGAGCAGTACTTC.